Each of the 32 T cell receptor beta chains below was sequenced from the same sample in a study of technical replicates of blood from a handful of donors (dated by TCRdb to 2016 to 2017). Libraries were prepared through the immunoSEQ multiplex PCR assay. TCRdb carries this immuneACCESS record with in-frame sequences only. Its versions omit some clonotypes, under half of them owing to an unresolved V gene in the studies checked, with the rest unexplained. For this sample there are approximately 60,000 clones; more than 75% appear just once. The leading ten clones occupy less than 6.5% of the sample. Sequencing used PBMCs. All receptors come from a human donor in good health. Some clones in this sample may be carry-over from other donors' samples.

This clone has only a few counts. This chain's CDR3 is CASKDRVRTEAFF. CDR3 coding DNA: TGTGCCAGCAAGGACAGGGTACGGACTGAAGCTTTCTTT. V and J are TRBV6-5 and TRBJ1-1; 8 bases line up with TRBD1. The germline V gene has CDR1 MNHEY and CDR2 SVGAGI. V was clipped by 7 bases and J by 5 bases; unmatched bases: 6. CDR3 length equals 13 residues.

The V gene is TRBV5-4, the J gene TRBJ2-1, with 13 bases matching TRBD2. CDR3 length: 16 residues. Germline V gives CDR1 SGHNT, CDR2 YYREEE (reference sequence). Losses at the gene ends were 4 bases for V and 8 bases for J; bases not matched to a gene: 9. Here the CDR3 reads CASSLRTSGRVDEQFF. The CDR3 DNA reads TGTGCCAGCAGCCTAAGGACTAGCGGGAGAGTTGATGAGCAGTTCTTC.

V is TRBV4-2 and J is TRBJ1-2; the D gene is possibly TRBD1 (6 bases). Germline CDR1 LGHNA, CDR2 YNFKEQ. This CDR3 has 16 amino acids. V lost 3 bases and J lost 2, with 16 bases in between. The CDR3 sequence: CASSQAHGQKNYGYTF. The DNA of the CDR3 is TGTGCCAGCAGCCAGGCACATGGACAGAAAAACTATGGCTACACCTTC.

V and J are TRBV5-4 and TRBJ1-1; possible D gene TRBD1, 6 bases. Trimming took off 0 bases at V and 5 bases at J, with 14 bases between the two ends. This CDR3 has 15 amino acids. Per the germline V gene, CDR1 is SGHNT and CDR2 is YYREEE (reference sequence). The CDR3 region is CASSLVGARRTEAFF. Here the CDR3 DNA reads TGTGCCAGCAGCTTGGTGGGGGCGCGGCGAACTGAAGCTTTCTTT.

V and J are TRBV7-2 and TRBJ1-3; D not resolved. Per germline, CDR1 SGHTA and CDR2 FQGNSA. The V end lost 5 bases, the J end lost 3 bases, and 14 bases lay between the germline ends. There are 15 residues in the CDR3. CDR3 nucleotides: TGTGCCAGCAGCCCAAGCCGTAATCTTGGAAACACCATATATTTT. Protein sequence: CASSPSRNLGNTIYF.

The gene calls are TRBV11-2 and TRBJ2-2; a weak D match, TRBD2 (6 bases). The CDR3 contains 14 residues. Germline V gene sequence: CDR1 SGHAT, CDR2 FQNNGV. The V gene lost 7 bases and the J gene lost 3 bases, with 12 bases spanning the gap. The CDR3 is CASTGGGYTGELFF. CDR3 DNA sequence: TGTGCCAGCACTGGGGGAGGTTACACCGGGGAGCTGTTTTTT.

The CDR3 coding sequence is TGTGCCAGCAGCTTACGGGGTAGGGGGTACACTGAAGCTTTCTTT. Its protein is CASSLRGRGYTEAFF. The gene calls are TRBV7-9 and TRBJ1-1; D is perhaps TRBD1 (6 bases). The V end was cut by 2 bases, the J end by 3 bases, with 13 bases between. From germline, CDR1 is SEHNR and CDR2 FQNEAQ (reference sequence). CDR3 size: 15 residues.

In its sample, this clone was seen a few times. The chain uses TRBV5-6 and TRBJ2-7, with D uncertain. The CDR3 loop spans 14 amino acids. Germline V gives CDR1 SGHDT, CDR2 YYEEEE. V was trimmed by 0 bases and J by 5 bases, leaving 12 bases between them. The CDR3 reads CASSLVGFGHEQYF. In DNA form, the CDR3 reads TGTGCCAGCAGCTTGGTTGGGTTTGGGCACGAGCAGTACTTC.

This clone was seen only a few times. The chain carries TRBV5-8 and TRBJ1-1, with 7 nucleotides matching TRBD1. The V and J ends lost 1 base and 6 bases, in that order; junction bases with no gene match: 9. The germline CDR1 and CDR2 sequences are SGHTS and YDEGEE. This CDR3 comprises 15 residues. The chain's CDR3 is CASSLLGGGKAEAFF. The CDR3 DNA reads as TGTGCCAGCAGCTTGTTAGGGGGCGGTAAGGCTGAAGCTTTCTTT.

DNA of the CDR3: TGTGCCATACAGGGGCCCTATTCACCCCTCCACTTT. It yields the protein CAIQGPYSPLHF. The chain links TRBV10-3 to TRBJ1-6, with TRBD1 identical over 7 bases. CDR1 is ENHRY, CDR2 SYGVKD, per germline. V shed 9 bases and J 8 bases; nucleotides not matched to a gene: 4. This CDR3 region has 12 residues.

This sequence joins TRBV27 and TRBJ2-7; TRBD1 aligns across 7 bases. Germline CDR1 is MNHEY and CDR2 is SMNVEV (reference sequence). J was trimmed by 2 bases and V by 3 bases; bases with no gene match: 7. The length of the CDR3 is 15 residues. CDR3 sequence reads: CASSFSGTATYEQYF. Written as DNA, the CDR3 is TGTGCCAGCAGTTTTTCCGGGACAGCCACCTACGAGCAGTACTTC.

V usage is TRBV2 and J usage is TRBJ1-1, with a tentative D call TRBD1 (6 bases). Per germline, CDR1 SNHLY and CDR2 FYNNEI. V was clipped by 5 bases and J by 7 bases, with 14 bases between them. CDR3 length: 13 residues. In DNA, the CDR3 is TGTGCCAGCAGTACCGCCCAGGACAGTGAAGCTTTCTTT. Translating it yields CASSTAQDSEAFF.

Only one count was recorded for this clone. The chain is built from TRBV7-9 and TRBJ2-1, with 13 bases aligning to TRBD2. With 4 bases clipped from V and 7 bases from J, the junction kept 10 bases outside the gene matches. The CDR3 is 17 residues long. The germline V gene encodes CDR1 SEHNR and CDR2 FQNEAQ (reference sequence). The CDR3 sequence is CASSSLKGLAGVNEQFF. The DNA for the CDR3 is TGTGCCAGCAGCTCCCTCAAAGGACTAGCGGGAGTAAATGAGCAGTTCTTC.

The chain is built from TRBV6-6 and TRBJ1-3; D might be TRBD1 (6 bases). Trimming cost V 5 bases and J 0 bases, with 8 bases left between them. The V gene's germline CDR1 is MNHNY and CDR2 SVGAGI (reference sequence). There are 14 residues in the CDR3. The CDR3 DNA follows: TGTGCCAGCAGTCTACAGGGCTCTGGAAACACCATATATTTT. It specifies CASSLQGSGNTIYF.

The V and J genes are TRBV28 and TRBJ2-7; 9 nucleotides match TRBD2. Germline-derived CDR1 and CDR2 are MDHEN and SYDVKM. The trim removed 9 bases at V and 2 bases at J, leaving 11 bases unmatched. This CDR3 has 15 amino acids. CDR3 bases: TGTGCCAGTGAAGGACTAGCGAATACCCCCTACGAGCAGTACTTC. Protein sequence: CASEGLANTPYEQYF. The full variable domain, its missing parts supplied by reference TRBV28 and TRBJ2-7, is DVKVTQSSRYLVKRTGEKVFLECVQDMDHENMFWYRQDPGLGLRLIYFSYDVKMKEKGDIPEGYSVSREKKERFSLILESASTNQTSMYLCASEGLANTPYEQYFGPGTRLTVT.

This rearrangement joins TRBV7-8 to TRBJ2-5, with TRBD2 identical over 9 bases. V shed 1 base and J 8 bases; nucleotides not matched to a gene: 8. Germline-derived CDR1 and CDR2 are SGHVS and FQNEAQ. The CDR3 is 15 amino acids. The chain's CDR3 is CASSLGASGKVTQYF. The CDR3, as DNA: TGTGCCAGCAGCTTAGGTGCTAGCGGGAAAGTCACCCAGTACTTC.

This clone has just one count. The V and J genes are TRBV4-3 and TRBJ2-3; weak D call: TRBD2 (5 bases). Between the trimmed V and J ends, which lost 4 bases and 4 bases, there was a span of 12 bases. Germline V CDR1 and CDR2: LGHNA, YSLEER. CDR3 length equals 14 residues. CDR3 bases: TGCGCCAGCAGCCTAAGGACTGGCTCAGATACGCAGTATTTT. This gives the protein CASSLRTGSDTQYF.

This clone is medium-sized by share. The chain is built from TRBV4-1 and TRBJ1-6; D unresolved. V was pared by 4 bases and J by 8 bases, with 18 bases between. Germline values: CDR1 MGHRA, CDR2 YSYEKL. CDR3 length: 16 residues. The CDR3 coding sequence is TGCGCCAGCAGCCCATCTATCCGGCAGGCCCATTCACCCCTCCACTTT. As protein: CASSPSIRQAHSPLHF.

For this clone: This sample includes further DNA sequences coding for the same CDR3. The chain has TRBV5-1 and TRBJ2-1; TRBD2 aligns across 7 bases. The CDR3 loop spans 14 amino acids. J lost 4 bases, V lost 1 base, and 2 bases had no gene match. CDR1 is SGHRS, CDR2 YFSETQ, per germline. CDR3 sequence: CASSLSGGYNEQFF. CDR3 in DNA: TGCGCCAGCAGCTTGTCGGGGGGTTACAATGAGCAGTTCTTC.

This sequence joins TRBV4-1 and TRBJ2-2; possibly TRBD1 for D (5 bases). Trimming left V 1 base short and J 6 bases short, with 6 bases between. Germline V gene data show CDR1 as MGHRA and CDR2 as YSYEKL. The CDR3 length is 13 residues. For the CDR3, the DNA is TGCGCCAGCAGCCAAGCCAGGGCCGGGGAGCTGTTTTTT. This sequence encodes CASSQARAGELFF.

The chain employs TRBV4-3 and TRBJ1-4; D perhaps matches TRBD1 (5 bases). This CDR3 contains 15 residues. From germline, CDR1 is LGHNA and CDR2 YSLEER. V was shortened by 4 bases and J by 1 base, with 10 bases between the two germline ends. CDR3 sequence (DNA): TGCGCCAGCAGCCCGACAGCTGGAACTAATGAAAAACTGTTTTTT. Its translation: CASSPTAGTNEKLFF.

The V gene is TRBV4-1, the J gene TRBJ2-6, with D uncertain. V gave up 4 bases and J gave up 5 bases, with 21 bases separating them. In germline, CDR1 is MGHRA, CDR2 YSYEKL. This CDR3 spans 18 amino acids. The CDR3 here is CASSPCSEPQSRANVLTF. For the CDR3, the DNA is TGCGCCAGCAGCCCTTGCTCTGAACCACAAAGTCGGGCCAACGTCCTGACTTTC.

J is TRBJ1-6 and V is TRBV27; 7 nucleotides align to TRBD1. V was pared by 6 bases and J by 3 bases, with 2 bases of the junction left unmatched. This CDR3 has 14 amino acids. Per the germline V gene, CDR1 is MNHEY and CDR2 is SMNVEV (reference sequence). Here the CDR3 reads CASSRQGYNSPLHF. The CDR3 DNA follows: TGTGCCAGCAGCCGACAGGGCTATAATTCACCCCTCCACTTT.

The CDR3 coding sequence is TGCGCCAGCAGCCAATCCGGACAGGGGGCGCGCTACAATGAGCAGTTCTTC. Its translation: CASSQSGQGARYNEQFF. The chain recombines TRBV4-3 with TRBJ2-1, with 11 bases that match TRBD1. Germline V gene lookup returns CDR1 LGHNA and CDR2 YSLEER. CDR3 length equals 17 residues. J lost 3 bases, V lost 2 bases, and 6 bases had no gene match.

This sequence joins TRBV6-5 and TRBJ1-2; no clear D gene. Per the germline V gene, CDR1 is MNHEY and CDR2 is SVGAGI. The CDR3 sequence is 13 residues long. V was trimmed by 6 bases and J by 4 bases, leaving 12 bases between them. CDR3 nucleotides: TGTGCCAGCAGCAAGACTGTGGCCTATGGCTACACCTTC. As protein: CASSKTVAYGYTF.

The chain links TRBV11-2 to TRBJ1-5; TRBD1 matches 7 bases. The length of the CDR3 is 15 residues. Unmatched junction bases numbered 6, after V lost 1 base and J lost 6 bases. CDR1 is SGHAT, CDR2 FQNNGV, per germline. CDR3 in amino acids: CASSLGQGPGQPQHF. CDR3 sequence (DNA): TGTGCCAGCAGCTTAGGACAGGGCCCCGGTCAGCCCCAGCATTTT.

The genes are TRBV6-5 and TRBJ2-7, with a weak D call TRBD2 (5 bases). V lost 2 bases and J lost 6, with 5 bases in between. The CDR3 totals 11 residues. Germline V lookup: CDR1 MNHEY, CDR2 SVGAGI. CDR3 protein: CASSYGGEQYF. The DNA of the CDR3 is TGTGCCAGCAGTTACGGAGGCGAGCAGTACTTC.

This clone appeared once. This chain uses TRBV6-4 with TRBJ2-2; TRBD1 matches at 11 bases. CDR3 length: 15 amino acids. Trimming at V came to 3 bases and at J to 7 bases, leaving 4 bases not matched to a gene. Germline V gene data show CDR1 as MRHNA and CDR2 as SNTAGT. CDR3 nucleotides: TGTGCCAGCAGTGAACGGACAGGGGGCGGCGGGGAGCTGTTTTTT. This encodes CASSERTGGGGELFF.

The CDR3 spells CASSLTVRSNTGELFF. CDR3 in DNA: TGTGCCAGCAGCTTAACTGTCAGATCGAACACCGGGGAGCTGTTTTTT. The genes are TRBV7-3 and TRBJ2-2; D unclear. The CDR3 sequence is 16 residues long. Germline V gene data show CDR1 as SGHTA and CDR2 as FQGTGA. V was pared by 0 bases and J by 0 bases, with 8 bases between.

This clone was recorded a few times. The V gene is TRBV30, the J gene TRBJ2-1; D perhaps matches TRBD2 (5 bases). The germline V gene encodes CDR1 GTSNPN and CDR2 SVGIG (reference sequence). CDR3 length equals 16 residues. V was pared by 2 bases and J by 0 bases, with 14 bases between. The chain's CDR3 is CAWSRSGLNSYNEQFF. CDR3 DNA: TGTGCCTGGAGTCGCAGCGGCTTAAACTCCTACAATGAGCAGTTCTTC.

The chain employs TRBV13 and TRBJ2-7; no reliable D call. The V gene lost 3 bases and the J gene lost 2 bases, with 11 bases spanning the gap. CDR1 and CDR2 from the germline V gene are PRHDT and FYEKMQ (reference sequence). The CDR3 covers 14 residues. The CDR3 reads CASSLVRQAYEQYF. CDR3 DNA: TGTGCCAGCAGCTTGGTCAGGCAAGCCTACGAGCAGTACTTC.

This chain joins TRBV5-4 and TRBJ1-1; weak D call: TRBD1 (5 bases). This CDR3 is 17 amino acids long. Per germline, CDR1 SGHNT and CDR2 YYREEE (reference sequence). V gave up 0 bases and J gave up 1 base, with 16 bases separating them. Here the CDR3 reads CASSLGGWGARNTEAFF. CDR3 DNA sequence: TGTGCCAGCAGCTTGGGTGGATGGGGCGCGAGGAACACTGAAGCTTTCTTT. Supplemented by reference TRBV5-4 and TRBJ1-1, the full variable domain reads ETGVTQSPTHLIKTRGQQVTLRCSSQSGHNTVSWYQQALGQGPQFIFQYYREEENGRGNFPPRFSGLQFPNYSSELNVNALELDDSALYLCASSLGGWGARNTEAFFGQGTRLTVV.